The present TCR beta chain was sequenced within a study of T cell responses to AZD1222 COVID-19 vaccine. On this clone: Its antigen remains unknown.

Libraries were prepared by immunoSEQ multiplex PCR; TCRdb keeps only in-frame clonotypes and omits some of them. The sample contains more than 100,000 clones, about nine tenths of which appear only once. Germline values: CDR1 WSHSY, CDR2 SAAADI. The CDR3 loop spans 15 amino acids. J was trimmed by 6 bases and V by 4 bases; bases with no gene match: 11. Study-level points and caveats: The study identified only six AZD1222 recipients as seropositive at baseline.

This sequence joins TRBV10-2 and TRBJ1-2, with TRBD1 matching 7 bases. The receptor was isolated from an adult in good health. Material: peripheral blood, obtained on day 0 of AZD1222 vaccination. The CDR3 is CASSGTGDPRDGYTF. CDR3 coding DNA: TGCGCCAGCAGTGGCACAGGGGACCCCCGGGATGGCTACACCTTC.